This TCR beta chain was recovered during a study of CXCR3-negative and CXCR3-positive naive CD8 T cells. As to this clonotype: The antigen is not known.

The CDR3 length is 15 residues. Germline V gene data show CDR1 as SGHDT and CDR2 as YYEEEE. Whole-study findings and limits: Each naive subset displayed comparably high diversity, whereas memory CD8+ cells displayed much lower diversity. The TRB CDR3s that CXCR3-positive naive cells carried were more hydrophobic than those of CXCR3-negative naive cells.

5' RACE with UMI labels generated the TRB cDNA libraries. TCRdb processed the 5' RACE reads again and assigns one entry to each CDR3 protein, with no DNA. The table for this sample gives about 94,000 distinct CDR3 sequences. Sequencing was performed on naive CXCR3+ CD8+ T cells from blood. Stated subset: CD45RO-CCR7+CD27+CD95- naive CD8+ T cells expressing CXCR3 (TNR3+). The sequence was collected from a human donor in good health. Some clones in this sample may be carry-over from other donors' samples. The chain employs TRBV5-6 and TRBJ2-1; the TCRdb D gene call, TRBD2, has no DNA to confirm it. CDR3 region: CASSRDRLPYNEQFF.